This TCR beta chain was recorded in a study of shared clonotypes between healthy human individuals. Overall study results and limits: Donor clonotype sharing was expected to depend on sequencing depth.

This clone was recorded only once. Its cognate antigen is unknown. The germline V gene encodes CDR1 SGHRS and CDR2 YFSETQ. The V and J ends lost 0 bases and 1 base, in that order; junction bases with no gene match: 8. There are 18 residues in the CDR3. The donor cohort consisted entirely of Caucasian adults residing in Nashville, Tennessee. Only in-frame clones appear in the TCRdb table, and some are missing; sequencing was by immunoSEQ multiplex PCR. In the table there are 2 million to 2.5 million clones, 85% to 95% of which are singletons. The source of this sequence is a man aged 18 to 29 in good health. Some clones in this sample may be carry-over from other donors' samples. The sequenced sample was naive CD4+ T cells from PBMCs. Subset here: CD45RA+ positively selected. The rearrangement links TRBV5-1 to TRBJ2-7; the match to TRBD2 covers 12 bases. The CDR3 DNA reads as TGCGCCAGCAGCTTGGTGACTAGCGGGAGAACTAAATCCTACGAGCAGTACTTC. Residues: CASSLVTSGRTKSYEQYF.